Each of the 12 T cell receptor beta chains below was sequenced from the same sample in a study of T-cell memory formation after mild COVID-19. TCRdb redid the calling of the 5' RACE reads with MiXCR, one entry per CDR3 protein. The data hold about 560,000 distinct CDR3 sequences, with roughly 22% observed a single time. Sequencing was performed on PBMCs or a T cell subset sorted from them (not recorded which). The receptors shown here come from an adult woman who had mild COVID-19 (a few samples of this study predate the infection). Cell type and time point are not known.

This rearrangement joins TRBV7-2 to TRBJ1-1; D remains unclear. Germline CDR1 and CDR2: SGHTA and FQGNSA. V lost 1 base to trimming and J lost 0 bases, with 6 bases between them. CDR3 length: 14 amino acids. The CDR3 protein is CASSLGLVNTEAFF. CDR3 coding DNA: TGTGCCAGCAGCTTAGGATTGGTGAACACTGAAGCTTTCTTT. Together with reference TRBV7-2 and TRBJ1-1, the CDR3 gives the full variable domain: GAGVSQSPSNKVTEKGKDVELRCDPISGHTALYWYRQSLGQGLEFLIYFQGNSAPDKSGLPSDRFSAERTGGSVSTLTIQRTQQEDSAVYLCASSLGLVNTEAFFGQGTRLTVV.

This clonotype was detected many times. The chain links TRBV7-9 to TRBJ2-3; D not resolved. This CDR3 region has 13 residues. V lost 0 bases and J 4 bases, leaving 5 bases between the germline ends. In germline, CDR1 is SEHNR, CDR2 FQNEAQ (reference sequence). This CDR3 reads CASSLAGADTQYF. CDR3 DNA: TGTGCCAGCAGCTTAGCCGGCGCAGATACGCAGTATTTT.

The chain links TRBV7-9 to TRBJ1-1, with unresolved D. This CDR3 contains 13 residues. Germline CDR1 SEHNR, CDR2 FQNEAQ (reference sequence). V lost 5 bases to trimming and J lost 1 base, with 8 bases between them. The CDR3 sequence is CASSIHPNTEAFF. The CDR3 bases are TGTGCCAGCAGCATACACCCGAACACTGAAGCTTTCTTT.

The table lists this clonotype with many counts. The V gene is TRBV20-1, the J gene TRBJ2-7, with 10 bases aligning to TRBD1. This CDR3 contains 15 residues. The germline V gene has CDR1 DFQATT and CDR2 SNEGSKA (reference sequence). V was pared by 6 bases and J by 5 bases, with 13 bases of the junction left unmatched. CDR3 residues: CSANGQGGIRDEQYF. DNA of the CDR3: TGCAGTGCAAACGGACAGGGGGGGATCAGGGACGAGCAGTACTTC.

This clonotype was picked up a small number of times. This chain connects TRBV3-1 to TRBJ1-2; no reliable D call. V lost 0 bases, J lost 5 bases, and 4 bases lay in between. This CDR3 is built from 12 residues. Germline CDR1 and CDR2: LGHDT and YNNKEL (reference sequence). The CDR3 region is CASSQDQYGYTF. The DNA of the CDR3 is TGTGCCAGCAGCCAAGATCAATATGGCTACACCTTC.

This clonotype showed up just a few times. V is TRBV24-1 and J is TRBJ1-5, with TRBD1 as a possible D gene (5 bases). The V gene lost 5 bases and the J gene lost 4 bases, with 8 bases spanning the gap. This CDR3 spans 13 amino acids. Germline loops: CDR1 KGHDR, CDR2 SFDVKD. The CDR3 nucleotides read TGTGCCACCAGTGGCCGGACAAATCAGCCCCAGCATTTT. It specifies CATSGRTNQPQHF.

This clonotype came up a few times. The gene calls are TRBV6-4 and TRBJ1-6; D unresolved. V dropped 5 bases and J dropped 10 bases, with 12 bases sitting between them. Per germline, CDR1 MRHNA and CDR2 SNTAGT. This CDR3 region has 13 residues. The CDR3 coding sequence is TGTGCCAGCAGTCGCACGGTGGGATCACCCCTCCACTTT. It specifies CASSRTVGSPLHF.

This clonotype was counted a few times. The rearrangement uses TRBV7-3 and TRBJ1-5, with 9 bases aligning to TRBD1. Trimming at V came to 10 bases and at J to 6 bases, leaving 10 bases not matched to a gene. Per germline, CDR1 SGHTA and CDR2 FQGTGA. This CDR3 contains 14 residues. The CDR3 DNA reads TGTGCCAAGGACCGGGACAGGGAGAGTCAGCCCCAGCATTTT. This translates into CAKDRDRESQPQHF.

The rearrangement joins TRBV20-1 to TRBJ2-7; D is ambiguous. Per germline, CDR1 DFQATT and CDR2 SNEGSKA (reference sequence). The CDR3 length is 12 residues. V lost 3 bases and J lost 0, with 6 bases in between. The CDR3 coding sequence is TGCAGTGCTAGTCGCAGCTCCTACGAGCAGTACTTC. Protein sequence: CSASRSSYEQYF.

This clonotype showed up many times. The J gene is TRBJ2-1, the V gene TRBV12-3 or TRBV12-4; D assignment may be TRBD1 or TRBD2 (5 bases each). V was pared by 5 bases and J by 0 bases, with 11 bases between. The CDR3 length is 15 residues. The CDR3 sequence is CASSGTQSSYNEQFF. The CDR3 region has the DNA TGTGCCAGCAGTGGGACGCAGAGCTCCTACAATGAGCAGTTCTTC.

The chain joins TRBV19 to TRBJ2-6, with TRBD1 matching 8 bases. Germline lookup yields CDR1 LNHDA and CDR2 SQIVND (reference sequence). This CDR3 has 16 amino acids. Trimming at V came to 6 bases and at J to 2 bases, leaving 6 bases not matched to a gene. The CDR3 loop reads CASRNRGSTGANVLTF. CDR3 nucleotide sequence: TGTGCCAGTAGGAACAGGGGGAGTACTGGGGCCAACGTCCTGACTTTC.

This clonotype was detected a few times. The rearrangement links TRBV20-1 to TRBJ2-3; D might be TRBD1 (5 bases). The CDR3 has 12 residues. Trimming cost V 7 bases and J 3 bases, with 11 bases left between them. The V gene's germline CDR1 is DFQATT and CDR2 SNEGSKA (reference sequence). CDR3 protein: CSVHPGTDTQYF. The CDR3 bases are TGCAGTGTCCATCCAGGGACAGATACGCAGTATTTT.